The T cell receptor beta chain described here comes from a study of blood T cells in healthy people across ages. Study-wide points: When set beside aged donors, long-lived donors presented more naive CD4+ cells and higher diversity. Underestimates were what the diversity estimates from one million T cells were considered to be.

Primed by a sample-barcoded 5' primer and a J-beta primer mix, a second PCR proceeded for about 7 to 11 cycles. MiXCR, run by TCRdb on the 5' RACE reads, gives a single entry per CDR3 protein. The table records some 1.5 million distinct CDR3 sequences, roughly 28% of them present only once. Germline CDR1 and CDR2: SGHRS and YFSETQ. The CDR3 totals 13 residues. Note on this clonotype: The antigen is not known. A junction end diverges from the germline sequence, so it may reflect a read error.

The specimen was blood. The V call is TRBV5-1, the J call TRBJ1-5; TRBD1 might be the D (6 bases). The sequence was collected from a woman in her 30s in good health. CDR3 in DNA: TGCGCCAGCAGTCCGTCAGGGGATCAGGCCCAGCATTTT. This sequence encodes CASSPSGDQAQHF.